Below are 12 T cell receptor beta chains sequenced from a single sample in a study of PD-1 blockade in mismatch repair-deficient tumors. Clones were sequenced by immunoSEQ multiplex PCR, and TCRdb holds only the in-frame ones, with some missing. The sample carries around 40,000 clones, around 83% recorded once. The specimen comprised peripheral blood, sampled approximately 1.5 years after starting pembrolizumab. These receptors all come from an adult with mismatch repair-deficient cancer.

This rearrangement joins TRBV20-1 to TRBJ2-7; D gene ambiguous. Germline CDR1 is DFQATT and CDR2 is SNEGSKA (reference sequence). CDR3 size: 11 residues. Between the trimmed V and J ends, which lost 3 bases and 1 base, there was a span of 4 bases. CDR3 sequence reads: CSARSSYEQYF. The CDR3 DNA follows: TGCAGTGCTAGGTCATCCTACGAGCAGTACTTC.

The chain combines TRBV5-5 with TRBJ1-2; D is uncertain. Germline V gene sequence: CDR1 SGHKS, CDR2 YYEKEE (reference sequence). This CDR3 has 13 residues. Trimming shortened V by 2 bases and J by 0 bases, and 5 bases separated the two germline ends. The CDR3 DNA reads as TGTGCCAGCAGCTTTAGATCTAACTATGGCTACACCTTC. This sequence encodes CASSFRSNYGYTF.

This chain joins TRBV9 and TRBJ1-2; 7 nucleotides agree with TRBD1. The CDR3 runs 14 residues. Germline assignment: CDR1 SGDLS and CDR2 YYNGEE. V lost 2 bases and J lost 5; bases outside the gene matches: 6. As DNA, the CDR3 is TGTGCCAGCAGCGTTGGGGGACAGAATTATGGCTACACCTTC. This encodes CASSVGGQNYGYTF.

V and J are TRBV12-5 and TRBJ2-2; 7 bases line up with TRBD2. The length of the CDR3 is 15 residues. The germline gives CDR1 LGHNT, CDR2 FRNRAP. With 1 base clipped from V and 6 bases from J, the junction kept 5 bases outside the gene matches. The DNA for the CDR3 is TGTGCTAGTGGTTTGGGCGGGAGCTTGGCCGGGGAGCTGTTTTTT. This encodes CASGLGGSLAGELFF.

The chain couples TRBV7-2 to TRBJ1-2; 12 positions match TRBD1. The germline V gene encodes CDR1 SGHTA and CDR2 FQGNSA. The length of the CDR3 is 16 residues. Trimming at V came to 5 bases and at J to 9 bases, leaving 13 bases not matched to a gene. CDR3 DNA: TGTGCCAGCAGCGTCCGGGACAGGGGGCTTGGGAGAAGCTACACCTTC. Its protein product is CASSVRDRGLGRSYTF. Variable domain in full (rest from reference TRBV7-2 and TRBJ1-2): GAGVSQSPSNKVTEKGKDVELRCDPISGHTALYWYRQSLGQGLEFLIYFQGNSAPDKSGLPSDRFSAERTGGSVSTLTIQRTQQEDSAVYLCASSVRDRGLGRSYTFGSGTRLTVV.

This clone was found once. The chain employs TRBV2 and TRBJ2-7, with 9 bases aligning to TRBD1. The CDR3 spans 12 residues. The J segment lost 6 bases and the V segment lost 6 bases, leaving 3 bases of the junction unmatched. Per germline, CDR1 SNHLY and CDR2 FYNNEI. The CDR3 bases are TGTGCCAGCAGCGGGGACAGGGTCGAGCAGTACTTC. It yields the protein CASSGDRVEQYF. The entire variable domain, with the rest obtained from reference TRBV2 and TRBJ2-7, is as follows: EPEVTQTPSHQVTQMGQEVILRCVPISNHLYFYWYRQILGQKVEFLVSFYNNEISEKSEIFDDQFSVERPDGSNFTLKIRSTKLEDSAMYFCASSGDRVEQYFGPGTRLTVT.

V is TRBV9 and J is TRBJ2-5; TRBD2 agrees at 11 bases. The J segment lost 5 bases and the V segment lost 3 bases, leaving 15 bases of the junction unmatched. The CDR3 loop spans 18 amino acids. Germline lookup yields CDR1 SGDLS and CDR2 YYNGEE. The CDR3 DNA reads TGTGCCAGCAGCGCCGGTGGGCTAGCGGGAGGTGTTAGGGAGACCCAGTACTTC. This sequence encodes CASSAGGLAGGVRETQYF.

The chain carries TRBV29-1 and TRBJ2-1, with 10 bases lining up with TRBD2. The CDR3 contains 15 residues. From germline, CDR1 is SQVTM and CDR2 ANQGSEA. V dropped 0 bases and J dropped 8; count of bases not matched to a gene: 7. The CDR3 protein is CSVEELSGRFDEQFF. CDR3 DNA: TGCAGCGTTGAAGAACTTAGCGGGAGGTTCGATGAGCAGTTCTTC.

This sequence joins TRBV5-1 and TRBJ2-3, with 9 bases fitting TRBD2. The CDR3 totals 16 residues. Germline CDR1 and CDR2: SGHRS and YFSETQ. Trimming took 1 base from V and 0 from J; bases not matched to a gene: 3. CDR3 nucleotide sequence: TGCGCCAGCAGCTTGCCTCTAGCGGGGAGCACAGATACGCAGTATTTT. Protein product: CASSLPLAGSTDTQYF. The full variable domain, rest sourced from reference TRBV5-1 and TRBJ2-3, is KAGVTQTPRYLIKTRGQQVTLSCSPISGHRSVSWYQQTPGQGLQFLFEYFSETQRNKGNFPGRFSGRQFSNSRSEMNVSTLELGDSALYLCASSLPLAGSTDTQYFGPGTRLTVL.

The V and J genes are TRBV7-9 and TRBJ2-5, with 10 nucleotides matching TRBD1. The CDR3 sequence is 16 residues long. From germline, CDR1 is SEHNR and CDR2 FQNEAQ (reference sequence). The V and J ends lost 5 bases and 5 bases, in that order; junction bases with no gene match: 11. CDR3 coding DNA: TGTGCCAGCAGCGACCCGGGACAGGGGATTGGGGAGACCCAGTACTTC. It translates to CASSDPGQGIGETQYF.

This clone was counted between two and nine times. This chain links TRBV27 with TRBJ2-7, with D uncertain. CDR3 length: 13 residues. Germline-derived CDR1 and CDR2 are MNHEY and SMNVEV (reference sequence). V lost 6 bases and J 0 bases, leaving 9 bases between the germline ends. The chain's CDR3 is CASSSLSSYEQYF. The CDR3 nucleotides read TGTGCCAGCAGCTCCTTAAGCTCCTACGAGCAGTACTTC.

J is TRBJ2-3 and V is TRBV4-3, with 10 bases aligning to TRBD2. The CDR3 contains 16 residues. Germline V CDR1 and CDR2: LGHNA, YSLEER. Germline trimming cut 1 base from V and 2 bases from J; bases unmatched to any gene: 3. CDR3 DNA sequence: TGCGCCAGCAGCCAAGTCCTAGCGGGGGACACAGATACGCAGTATTTT. Translated: CASSQVLAGDTDTQYF.